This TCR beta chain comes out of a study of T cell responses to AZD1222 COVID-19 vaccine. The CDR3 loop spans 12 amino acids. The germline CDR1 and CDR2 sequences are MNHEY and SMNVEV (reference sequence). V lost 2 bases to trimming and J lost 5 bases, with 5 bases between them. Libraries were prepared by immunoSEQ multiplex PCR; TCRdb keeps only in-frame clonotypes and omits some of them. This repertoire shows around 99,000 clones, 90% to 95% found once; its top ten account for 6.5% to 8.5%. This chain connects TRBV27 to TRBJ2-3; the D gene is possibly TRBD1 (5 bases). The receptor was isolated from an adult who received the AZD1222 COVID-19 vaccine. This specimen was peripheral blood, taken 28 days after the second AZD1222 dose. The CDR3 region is CASSLRGDTQYF. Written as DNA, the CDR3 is TGTGCCAGCAGTTTAAGGGGAGATACGCAGTATTTT.